This T cell receptor (beta chain) was sequenced during a study of glioma-infiltrating T cells. Study findings and constraints: Tissue-blood divergence was below expectation in non-neoplastic patients, above in gliomas. Very few CDR3 sequences were shared between tissue and blood.

As regards this clonotype: The antigen remains unidentified. The junction differs from germline at one of its ends, possibly a read error.

Amplification of TCR alpha and beta CDR3 regions from RNA used iRepertoire nested multiplex PCR. Tissue mRNA or PBMC total RNA, 100-400 ng, went into one-step reverse transcription and amplification. A single record per CDR3 protein comes from TCRdb applying MiXCR to the multiplex PCR reads. The sample records about 93,000 distinct CDR3 sequences, about 37% being singletons. The CDR3 is 14 amino acids. Germline loops: CDR1 SNHLY, CDR2 FYNNEI. The TCR was taken from a human donor with low-grade glioma or glioblastoma, undergoing nonglioma brain surgery, or in good health (not recorded which). The sequenced sample was glioma tissue, nonneoplastic brain tissue, or PBMCs (not recorded which). The chain couples TRBV2 to TRBJ1-1; D is uncertain. As DNA, the CDR3 is TGTGCCAGCAGTGAGAACAGATTGAACACTGAAACTTTCTTT. As protein: CASSENRLNTETFF.